Below are 10 T cell receptor beta chains sequenced from a single sample in a study of blood T cell repertoires in COVID-19. Profiling relied on immunoSEQ multiplex PCR, and the TCRdb table lists in-frame clones only, not all of them. The sample consists of over 60,000 clones, nearly 90% of them appearing once. The sequenced material came from peripheral blood. These receptors were taken from a man between 70 and 80 years old with active or convalescent COVID-19.

The chain joins TRBV7-8 to TRBJ2-2, with a possible D match to TRBD1 (6 bases). The length of the CDR3 is 14 residues. Trimming removed 5 bases from V and 1 base from J, with 8 bases in between. Germline V gene sequence: CDR1 SGHVS, CDR2 FQNEAQ. The CDR3 nucleotides read TGTGCCAGCAGCCAGGGACAGAACACCGGGGAGCTGTTTTTT. Amino acid sequence: CASSQGQNTGELFF.

The CDR3 loop is CASSSPGQGNEQYF. DNA of the CDR3: TGTGCCAGCAGCTCTCCTGGACAGGGTAACGAGCAGTACTTC. The chain employs TRBV7-6 and TRBJ2-7; 8 bases align to TRBD1. V shed 4 bases and J 5 bases; nucleotides not matched to a gene: 7. This CDR3 has 14 residues. Per the germline V gene, CDR1 is SGHVS and CDR2 is FNYEAQ.

The genes are TRBV6-4 and TRBJ2-1; D might be TRBD2 (5 bases). The CDR3 length is 14 residues. V lost 2 bases to trimming and J lost 7 bases, with 12 bases between them. Germline V gene sequence: CDR1 MRHNA, CDR2 SNTAGT. CDR3 sequence reads: CASSDEGLANEQFF. The CDR3 region has the DNA TGTGCCAGCAGTGACGAGGGTTTGGCAAATGAGCAGTTCTTC.

This chain uses TRBV6-5 with TRBJ1-6; TRBD1 is a possible D gene (5 bases). This CDR3 region has 15 residues. The V and J ends lost 6 bases and 9 bases respectively, with 18 bases between them. CDR1 is MNHEY and CDR2 is SVGAGI in the germline V gene. The CDR3 here is CASRRETAESSPLHF. CDR3 coding DNA: TGTGCCAGCAGGCGGGAGACAGCCGAATCTTCACCCCTCCACTTT.

The chain employs TRBV29-1 and TRBJ2-7; weak D call: TRBD1 (6 bases). This CDR3 region has 12 residues. CDR1 and CDR2 (germline): SQVTM, ANQGSEA. V was clipped by 6 bases and J by 0 bases, with 9 bases between them. CDR3 in DNA: TGCAGCGTCCAGGGGTCCTCCTACGAGCAGTACTTC. It codes for CSVQGSSYEQYF.

The chain recombines TRBV5-4 with TRBJ1-3; 12 nucleotides line up with TRBD1. Germline CDR1 SGHNT, CDR2 YYREEE (reference sequence). The CDR3 has 16 amino acids. With V trimmed by 5 bases and J by 9 bases, 12 bases remained unmatched. This CDR3 reads CASSKNPGQGASTIYF. The CDR3 DNA sequence: TGTGCCAGCAGTAAAAATCCGGGACAGGGGGCTAGCACCATATATTTT. Full variable domain (remainder filled in from reference TRBV5-4 and TRBJ1-3): ETGVTQSPTHLIKTRGQQVTLRCSSQSGHNTVSWYQQALGQGPQFIFQYYREEENGRGNFPPRFSGLQFPNYSSELNVNALELDDSALYLCASSKNPGQGASTIYFGEGSWLTVV.

The CDR3 DNA reads TGTGCCAGCTCACCCCGGGGGGGGGTGAACACTGAAGCTTTCTTT. It translates to CASSPRGGVNTEAFF. The chain uses TRBV18 and TRBJ1-1, with a tentative D call TRBD1 (5 bases). Trimming cost V 3 bases and J 0 bases, with 11 bases left between them. There are 15 residues in the CDR3. Germline loops: CDR1 KGHSH, CDR2 LQKENI.

This clone was found once. The rearrangement links TRBV5-1 to TRBJ1-3; no definite D call. The V and J ends lost 3 bases and 1 base respectively, with 8 bases between them. The CDR3 consists of 14 residues. Germline V lookup: CDR1 SGHRS, CDR2 YFSETQ. The CDR3 here is CASSSRGSGNTIYF. DNA for the CDR3: TGCGCCAGCAGCTCTCGAGGGTCTGGAAACACCATATATTTT. The complete variable domain, with remaining parts taken from reference TRBV5-1 and TRBJ1-3, reads KAGVTQTPRYLIKTRGQQVTLSCSPISGHRSVSWYQQTPGQGLQFLFEYFSETQRNKGNFPGRFSGRQFSNSRSEMNVSTLELGDSALYLCASSSRGSGNTIYFGEGSWLTVV.

This clone was seen a handful of times. The chain couples TRBV7-3 to TRBJ2-7; possibly TRBD1 for D (5 bases). V gave up 1 base and J gave up 3 bases, with 7 bases separating them. This CDR3 region has 13 residues. The germline V gene encodes CDR1 SGHTA and CDR2 FQGTGA. The CDR3 protein is CASSLNRNYEQYF. CDR3 DNA: TGTGCCAGCAGCTTAAACAGGAACTACGAGCAGTACTTC.

The V and J genes are TRBV5-1 and TRBJ1-2; D ambiguous. CDR1 and CDR2 (germline): SGHRS, YFSETQ. Trimming shortened V by 5 bases and J by 6 bases, and 14 bases separated the two germline ends. The CDR3 is 13 residues long. The chain's CDR3 is CASRREGSHGYTF. CDR3 bases: TGCGCCAGCAGACGGGAGGGCTCCCATGGCTACACCTTC.